This TCR beta chain was sequenced for a study of T cells in tumors after PD-1 blockade. Study in general: During anti-PD-1 treatment, some patients continued daily vismodegib 150 mg. Mean per blood sample: some 100,000 templates (roughly 22,000-270,000), around 38,000 unique clonotypes.

Generated by immunoSEQ multiplex PCR, the TCRdb table keeps only in-frame clones and is missing some. The sample has 54,000 or so clones, about four fifths seen once; the top ten hold around 15%. Findings and limits, study-wide: Roughly 42% of tumor TCR clonotypes were also found in blood.

Points on this clone: The antigen remains unidentified.

CDR1 PRHDT and CDR2 FYEKMQ come from the germline V gene (reference sequence). Trimming pared 5 bases from V and 4 bases from J, leaving 18 bases between. The CDR3 is made up of 16 amino acids. The source is a human donor with basal cell carcinoma. The sample here was PBMCs, taken before anti-PD-1 treatment. The V gene is TRBV13, the J gene TRBJ2-1; D may be TRBD2 (7 bases). The CDR3 here is CASSPRWEGGYNEQFF. The CDR3 DNA sequence: TGTGCCAGCAGCCCCCGGTGGGAGGGGGGATACAATGAGCAGTTCTTC. Looking up the rest from reference TRBV13 and TRBJ2-1 gives the full variable domain: AAGVIQSPRHLIKEKRETATLKCYPIPRHDTVYWYQQGPGQDPQFLISFYEKMQSDKGSIPDRFSAQQFSDYHSELNMSSLELGDSALYFCASSPRWEGGYNEQFFGPGTRLTVL.